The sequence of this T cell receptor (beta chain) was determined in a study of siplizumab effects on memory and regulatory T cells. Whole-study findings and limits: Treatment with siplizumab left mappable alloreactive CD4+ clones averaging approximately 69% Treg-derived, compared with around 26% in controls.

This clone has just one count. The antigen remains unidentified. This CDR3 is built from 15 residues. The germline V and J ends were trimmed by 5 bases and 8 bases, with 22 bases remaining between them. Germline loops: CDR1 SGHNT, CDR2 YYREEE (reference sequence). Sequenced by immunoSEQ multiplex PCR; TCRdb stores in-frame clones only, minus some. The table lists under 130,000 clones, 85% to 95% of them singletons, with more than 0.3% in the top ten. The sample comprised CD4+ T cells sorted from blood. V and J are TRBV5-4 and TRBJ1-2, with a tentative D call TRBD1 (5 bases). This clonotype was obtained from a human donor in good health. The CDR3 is CASSFTAGTKRGYTF. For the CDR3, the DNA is TGTGCCAGCAGTTTTACCGCCGGGACCAAAAGGGGCTACACCTTC.